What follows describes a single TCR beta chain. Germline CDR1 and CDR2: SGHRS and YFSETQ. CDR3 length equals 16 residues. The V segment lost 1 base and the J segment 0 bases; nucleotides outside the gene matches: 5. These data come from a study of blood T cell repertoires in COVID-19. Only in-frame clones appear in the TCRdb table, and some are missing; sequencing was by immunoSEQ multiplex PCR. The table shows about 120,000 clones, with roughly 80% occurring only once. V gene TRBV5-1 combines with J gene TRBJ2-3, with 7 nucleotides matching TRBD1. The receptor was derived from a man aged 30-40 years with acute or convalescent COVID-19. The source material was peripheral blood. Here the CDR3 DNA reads TGCGCCAGCAGCTTGCAGGAGACAGGGAGCACAGATACGCAGTATTTT. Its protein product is CASSLQETGSTDTQYF.